These 14 T cell receptor beta chains were all obtained from the same sample, sequenced in a study of blood T cells in healthy people across ages. It was with a sample-barcoded 5' primer and a J-beta primer mix that a second PCR of roughly 7 to 12 cycles was run. TCRdb recomputed calls from the 5' RACE reads with MiXCR, one row per CDR3 protein. The sample includes some 890,000 distinct CDR3 sequences, 25% to 35% of them seen just once. This same sample was also taken into another study, of T cells of mothers and their children.

The sequencing sample was made of blood. These receptors were taken from a woman aged 40 to 50 in good health.

There are many counts of this clonotype. V is TRBV20-1 and J is TRBJ2-7, with D perhaps matching TRBD1 (5 bases). CDR3 length: 13 residues. Trimming left V 3 bases short and J 3 bases short, with 12 bases between. The germline V gene encodes CDR1 DFQATT and CDR2 SNEGSKA (reference sequence). This CDR3 is CSASLGQVYEQYF. CDR3 DNA sequence: TGCAGTGCTAGTTTAGGACAAGTCTACGAGCAGTACTTC.

This clonotype was counted between two and nine times. The rearrangement links TRBV7-2 to TRBJ2-7; 7 nucleotides agree with TRBD1. Per germline, CDR1 SGHTA and CDR2 FQGNSA. The junction had 8 bases not matched to a gene; V was cut back by 5 bases and J by 4 bases. This CDR3 spans 14 amino acids. The CDR3 region has the DNA TGTGCCAGCAGCCCGATAGGACAGGAATACGAGCAGTACTTC. Its translation: CASSPIGQEYEQYF.

This sequence joins TRBV7-2 and TRBJ2-1; the D gene is possibly TRBD2 (5 bases). The germline gives CDR1 SGHTA, CDR2 FQGNSA. The V end lost 1 base, the J end lost 10 bases, and 20 bases lay between the germline ends. The CDR3 extends over 16 amino acids. CDR3 coding DNA: TGTGCCAGCAGCTTAGGGACTCCAAGGCCTACCTACGAGCAGTTCTTC. Its protein product is CASSLGTPRPTYEQFF.

This clonotype was observed many times. The chain is built from TRBV7-2 and TRBJ1-6, with TRBD1 matching over 12 bases. The V gene's germline CDR1 is SGHTA and CDR2 FQGNSA. There are 16 residues in the CDR3. V shed 6 bases, J shed 10 bases, and the junction held 10 bases outside the gene matches. This CDR3 reads CASRNPGTGGLSPLHF. The CDR3 DNA is TGTGCCAGCAGAAACCCCGGGACAGGGGGCTTGTCACCCCTCCACTTT.

V gene TRBV20-1 combines with J gene TRBJ1-2; 7 nucleotides agree with TRBD1. J gave up 3 bases and V 4 bases, and 11 bases lay outside the gene matches. Germline values: CDR1 DFQATT, CDR2 SNEGSKA (reference sequence). This CDR3 has 15 residues. The CDR3 region has the DNA TGCAGTGCTAAGATCGACAGGGAAGTTGACTATGGCTACACCTTC. Protein sequence: CSAKIDREVDYGYTF.

This chain uses TRBV7-9 with TRBJ2-4; a possible D gene is TRBD1 (5 bases). CDR3 length: 16 residues. V shed 5 bases and J shed 13 bases, with 27 bases lying between them. CDR1 is SEHNR and CDR2 is FQNEAQ in the germline V gene (reference sequence). The CDR3 reads CASSPTTVASYNEQYF. The CDR3 DNA is TGTGCCAGCAGCCCTACGACAGTCGCATCCTACAATGAGCAGTACTTC.

The chain recombines TRBV24-1 with TRBJ1-2; TRBD1 aligns across 8 bases. CDR1 and CDR2 (germline): KGHDR, SFDVKD. The CDR3 contains 17 residues. Germline trimming cut 3 bases from V and 0 bases from J; bases unmatched to any gene: 8. CDR3 nucleotide sequence: TGTGCCACCAGTGATCGGGACAGGCTGGGATCTAACTATGGCTACACCTTC. Residues: CATSDRDRLGSNYGYTF.

This clonotype came up a few times. The chain combines TRBV4-3 with TRBJ1-2; D perhaps matches TRBD1 (5 bases). Trimming left V 8 bases short and J 6 bases short, with 19 bases between. The length of the CDR3 is 14 residues. Germline V lookup: CDR1 LGHNA, CDR2 YSLEER. CDR3 DNA sequence: TGCGCCAGCCTAGGGAAGGGGTCGAGTGATGGCTACACCTTC. This encodes CASLGKGSSDGYTF.

There are a few counts of this clonotype. The chain couples TRBV12-3 or TRBV12-4 to TRBJ2-5, with TRBD2 identical over 7 bases. The CDR3 sequence is 13 residues long. V shed 8 bases, J shed 11 bases, and the junction held 14 bases outside the gene matches. CDR3: CASRGLVIHEQYF. CDR3 DNA: TGTGCCAGCCGAGGACTAGTCATTCATGAGCAGTACTTC.

This clonotype was counted a few times. The chain couples TRBV6-6 to TRBJ2-7, with 7 bases lining up with TRBD2. The trim removed 6 bases at V and 3 bases at J, leaving 8 bases unmatched. The CDR3 runs to 14 residues. The germline V gene has CDR1 MNHNY and CDR2 SVGAGI (reference sequence). CDR3 residues: CASSPTSEDYEQYF. In DNA, the CDR3 is TGTGCCAGCAGCCCAACTAGCGAGGACTACGAGCAGTACTTC.

This clonotype was seen only a few times. V is TRBV29-1 and J is TRBJ1-2, with a possible D match to TRBD1 (5 bases). This CDR3 contains 11 residues. Germline CDR1 and CDR2: SQVTM and ANQGSEA. V was trimmed by 7 bases and J by 5 bases, leaving 11 bases between them. CDR3 sequence (DNA): TGCAGCGATGACCGGGGGTATGGCTACACCTTC. Translation gives CSDDRGYGYTF.

The genes are TRBV28 and TRBJ2-1, with 12 nucleotides matching TRBD1. Germline loops: CDR1 MDHEN, CDR2 SYDVKM. The CDR3 is 17 amino acids. V shed 6 bases and J 10 bases; nucleotides not matched to a gene: 16. CDR3 nucleotide sequence: TGTGCCAGCAGGGGGACAGGGGGCGTTTCACGGCCCTACGAGCAGTTCTTC. It specifies CASRGTGGVSRPYEQFF.

J is TRBJ2-1 and V is TRBV14; TRBD2 matches 9 bases. V lost 4 bases, J lost 6 bases, and 10 bases stayed unmatched. CDR1 SGHDN and CDR2 FVKESK come from the germline V gene. There are 16 residues in the CDR3. The CDR3 DNA sequence: TGTGCCAGCAGCCCCCTTCGGAGCGGGGGGATCAATGAGCAGTTCTTC. Translated, it gives CASSPLRSGGINEQFF.

The rearrangement uses TRBV13 and TRBJ2-1; TRBD2 is a possible D gene (6 bases). The CDR3 loop spans 14 amino acids. Germline CDR1 is PRHDT and CDR2 is FYEKMQ (reference sequence). V dropped 5 bases and J dropped 4 bases, with 12 bases sitting between them. The CDR3 sequence is CASSAGPRYNEQFF. CDR3 in DNA: TGTGCCAGCAGCGCGGGACCTCGGTACAATGAGCAGTTCTTC.